The present TCR beta chain was sequenced within a study of OX40 agonist ivuxolimab in advanced cancers. Study-wide context: Ivuxolimab was administered intravenously to patients at 0.01 to 10 mg/kg every 2 weeks. Two patients with cutaneous melanoma and one with hepatocellular carcinoma, three in total, showed partial responses.

In the case of this clone: Its antigen remains unknown.

TCRdb's copy holds only in-frame clones and misses some; the assay was immunoSEQ multiplex PCR. The sample includes 75,000 to 80,000 clones, roughly 80% of them seen just once. The study's findings and limits: Mean expanded clone counts were higher in CD8+ than CD4+ T cells. Doses of 0.1 to 3.0 mg/kg were accompanied by clonal expansion of CD4+ and CD8+ blood T cells by week 6.

The source was CD4+ or CD8+ T cells sorted from blood, collected in a trial of the OX40 agonist ivuxolimab. This TCR derives from an adult with an advanced solid tumor such as melanoma, head and neck, liver or kidney cancer.

CDR3 loop: CASSPSRRQHYGYTF. The CDR3 nucleotides read TGTGCCAGCAGCCCATCGAGGAGGCAGCACTATGGCTACACCTTC. The rearrangement joins TRBV6-5 to TRBJ1-2, with no clear D. V lost 6 bases, J lost 3 bases, and 17 bases lay in between. The CDR3 spans 15 residues. Per germline, CDR1 MNHEY and CDR2 SVGAGI.